These 2 T cell receptor beta chains came from one sample sequenced in a study of T cell repertoires in cytomegalovirus infection (dated by TCRdb to the late 2010s). The sequencer was an Illumina HiSeq 1500. The public reads were run again by TCRdb, first through fastp at Q25 and then through MiXCR, and only productive beta chains were kept. For every CDR3 protein sequence, its rows merge into one entry that carries the most common genes and DNA. For this sample there are some 680,000 distinct CDR3 sequences; 35% to 45% appear just once. Around 3% of the sample goes to the ten largest clones. The sequenced sample was PBMCs. Receptors originate from a human donor in good health (CMV status not recorded). Some clones in this sample may be carry-over from other donors' samples.

This clonotype was seen at least ten times. The chain combines TRBV7-2 with TRBJ2-2; 8 positions agree with TRBD2. Looked up from germline, CDR1 is SGHTA and CDR2 is FQGNSA. There are 14 residues in the CDR3. Trimming cost V 5 bases and J 6 bases; bases outside gene matches: 5. The CDR3 nucleotides read TGTGCCAGCAGCCCACAAGCGGGGGCCGGGGAGCTGTTTTTT. Protein product: CASSPQAGAGELFF.

About this clonotype: A read error is likely, as this CDR3 ends without the conserved phenylalanine or tryptophan. The chain couples TRBV7-2 to TRBJ2-1; 11 positions match TRBD2. V shed 0 bases and J 1 base; nucleotides not matched to a gene: 5. The CDR3 length is 18 residues. The germline V gene has CDR1 SGHTA and CDR2 FQGNSA. The CDR3 spells CASSLALLAGVSYNEQFL. As DNA, the CDR3 is TGTGCCAGCAGCTTAGCGCTACTAGCGGGAGTGTCCTACAATGAGCAGTTCTTA.